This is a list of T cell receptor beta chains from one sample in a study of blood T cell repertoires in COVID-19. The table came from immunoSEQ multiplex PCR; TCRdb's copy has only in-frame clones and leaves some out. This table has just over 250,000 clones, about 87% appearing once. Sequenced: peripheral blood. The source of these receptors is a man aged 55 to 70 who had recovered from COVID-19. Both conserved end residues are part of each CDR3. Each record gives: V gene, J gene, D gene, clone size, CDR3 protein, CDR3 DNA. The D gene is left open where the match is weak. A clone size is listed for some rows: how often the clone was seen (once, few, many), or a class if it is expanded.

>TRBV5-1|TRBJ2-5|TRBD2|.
CASSLALAGGETQYF
TGCGCCAGCAGCTTGGCACTAGCGGGGGGCGAGACCCAGTACTTC
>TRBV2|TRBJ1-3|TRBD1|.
CASKDRGDTIYF
TGTGCCAGCAAGGACAGGGGGGACACCATATATTTT
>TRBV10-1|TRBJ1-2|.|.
CATRRIQEDYGYTF
TGCGCCACCCGCCGGATCCAGGAGGACTATGGCTACACCTTC
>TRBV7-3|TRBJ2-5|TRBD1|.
CASSLGQGETQYF
TGTGCCAGCAGCTTAGGACAGGGAGAGACCCAGTACTTC
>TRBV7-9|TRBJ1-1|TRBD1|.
CASSFQGALRNTEAFF
TGTGCCAGCAGCTTCCAGGGGGCTTTAAGGAACACTGAAGCTTTCTTT
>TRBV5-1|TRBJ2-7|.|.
CASSLAQGTNEQYF
TGCGCCAGCAGCTTGGCCCAGGGTACTAACGAGCAGTACTTC
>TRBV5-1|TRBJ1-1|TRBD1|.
CASSGRQGASTEAFF
TGCGCCAGCAGCGGAAGACAGGGGGCCAGCACTGAAGCTTTCTTT
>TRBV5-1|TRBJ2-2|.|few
CASSLVNGLAGELFF
TGCGCCAGCAGCTTGGTAAATGGACTGGCCGGGGAGCTGTTTTTT
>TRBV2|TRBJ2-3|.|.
CASSIRGARTDTQYF
TGTGCCAGCAGTATCCGGGGGGCCCGCACAGATACGCAGTATTTT
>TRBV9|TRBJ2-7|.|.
CASSPEWTDYEQYF
TGTGCCAGCAGCCCAGAGTGGACAGACTACGAGCAGTACTTC
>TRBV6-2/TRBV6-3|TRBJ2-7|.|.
CASSYPEGRSEQYF
TGTGCCAGCAGTTACCCGGAGGGTAGGAGCGAGCAGTACTTC
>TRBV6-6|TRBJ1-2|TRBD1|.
CASSMTGSYGYTF
TGTGCCAGCAGCATGACAGGGAGCTATGGCTACACCTTC
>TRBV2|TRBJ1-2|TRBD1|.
CASSEAGGVYGYTF
TGTGCCAGCAGTGAGGCAGGGGGCGTCTATGGCTACACCTTC